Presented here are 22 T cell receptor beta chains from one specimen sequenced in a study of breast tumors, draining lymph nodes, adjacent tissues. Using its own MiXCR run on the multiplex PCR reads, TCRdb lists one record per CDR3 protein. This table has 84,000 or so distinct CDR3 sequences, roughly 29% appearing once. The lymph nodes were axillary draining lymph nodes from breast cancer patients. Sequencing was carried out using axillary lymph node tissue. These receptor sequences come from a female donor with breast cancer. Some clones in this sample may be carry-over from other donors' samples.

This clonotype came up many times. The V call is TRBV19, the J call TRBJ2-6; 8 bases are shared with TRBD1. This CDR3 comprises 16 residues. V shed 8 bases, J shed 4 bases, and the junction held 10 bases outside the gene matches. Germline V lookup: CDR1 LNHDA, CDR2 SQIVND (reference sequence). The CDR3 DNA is TGTGCCAGTGGGACAGGAGGGTTTTCCGGGGCCAACGTCCTGACTTTC. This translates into CASGTGGFSGANVLTF.

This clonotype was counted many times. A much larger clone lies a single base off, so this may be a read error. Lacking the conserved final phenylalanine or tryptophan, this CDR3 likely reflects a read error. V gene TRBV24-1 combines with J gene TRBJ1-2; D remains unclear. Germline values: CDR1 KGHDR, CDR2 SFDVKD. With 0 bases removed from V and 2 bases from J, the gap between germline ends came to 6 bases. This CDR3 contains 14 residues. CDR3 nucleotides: TGTGCCACCAGTGATTTGACAAGCAACTATGGCTACACCCTC. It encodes CATSDLTSNYGYTL.

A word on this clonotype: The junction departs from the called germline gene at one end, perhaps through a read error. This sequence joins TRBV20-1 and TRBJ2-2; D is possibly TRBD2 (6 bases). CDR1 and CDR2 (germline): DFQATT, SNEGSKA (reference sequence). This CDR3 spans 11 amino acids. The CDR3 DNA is TGCAGTGCTAGAGATCCCGGGGGGCTGTTTTTT. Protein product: CSARDPGGLFF.

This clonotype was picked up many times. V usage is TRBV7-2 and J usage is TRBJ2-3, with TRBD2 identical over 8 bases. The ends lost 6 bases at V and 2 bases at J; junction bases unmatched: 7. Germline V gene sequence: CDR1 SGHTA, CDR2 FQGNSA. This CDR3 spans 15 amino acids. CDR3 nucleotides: TGTGCCAGCAGTTTTCGGGGGGGAGCCACAGATACGCAGTATTTT. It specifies CASSFRGGATDTQYF.

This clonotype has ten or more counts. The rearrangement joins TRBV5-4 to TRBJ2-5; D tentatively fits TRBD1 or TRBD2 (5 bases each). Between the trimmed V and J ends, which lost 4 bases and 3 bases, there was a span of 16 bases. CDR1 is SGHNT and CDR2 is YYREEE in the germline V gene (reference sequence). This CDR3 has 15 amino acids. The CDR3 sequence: CASSPPGPLKETQYF. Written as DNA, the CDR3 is TGTGCCAGCAGCCCCCCGGGACCACTGAAAGAGACCCAGTACTTC.

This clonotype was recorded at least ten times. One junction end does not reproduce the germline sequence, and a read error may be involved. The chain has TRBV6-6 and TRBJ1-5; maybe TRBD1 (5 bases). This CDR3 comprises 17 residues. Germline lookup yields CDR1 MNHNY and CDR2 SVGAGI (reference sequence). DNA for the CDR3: TGTGCCAGCAGTCACTCGGGCCCAACAGGCTCCCATCAGCCCCAGCATTTT. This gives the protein CASSHSGPTGSHQPQHF.

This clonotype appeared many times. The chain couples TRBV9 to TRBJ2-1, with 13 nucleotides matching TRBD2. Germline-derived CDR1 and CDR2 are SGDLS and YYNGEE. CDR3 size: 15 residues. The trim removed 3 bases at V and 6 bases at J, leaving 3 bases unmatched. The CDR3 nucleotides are TGTGCCAGCAGCGGAAGGACTAGCGGGAGCAATGAGCAGTTCTTC. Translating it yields CASSGRTSGSNEQFF. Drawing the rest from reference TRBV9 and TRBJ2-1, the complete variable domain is DSGVTQTPKHLITATGQRVTLRCSPRSGDLSVYWYQQSLDQGLQFLIQYYNGEERAKGNILERFSAQQFPDLHSELNLSSLELGDSALYFCASSGRTSGSNEQFFGPGTRLTVL.

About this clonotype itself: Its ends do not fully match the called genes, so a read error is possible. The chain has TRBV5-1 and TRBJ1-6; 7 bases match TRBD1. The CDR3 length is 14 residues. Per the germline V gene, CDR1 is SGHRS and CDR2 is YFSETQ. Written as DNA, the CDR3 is TGCGCCAGCAGCCTGAGGGACAGAAATTCCCCCCTCCACTTT. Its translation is CASSLRDRNSPLHF.

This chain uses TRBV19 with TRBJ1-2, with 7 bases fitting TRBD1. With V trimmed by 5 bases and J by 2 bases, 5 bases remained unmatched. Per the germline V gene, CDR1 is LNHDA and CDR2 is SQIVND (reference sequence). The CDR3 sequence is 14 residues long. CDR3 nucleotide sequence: TGTGCCAGTAGTGCACAACAGGGGAACTATGGCTACACCTTC. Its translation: CASSAQQGNYGYTF.

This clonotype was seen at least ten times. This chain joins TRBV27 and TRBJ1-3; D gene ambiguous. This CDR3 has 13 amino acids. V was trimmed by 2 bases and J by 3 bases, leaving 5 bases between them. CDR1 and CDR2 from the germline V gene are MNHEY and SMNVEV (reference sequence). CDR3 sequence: CASSLDGGNTIYF. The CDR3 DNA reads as TGTGCCAGCAGTTTAGACGGTGGAAACACCATATATTTT.

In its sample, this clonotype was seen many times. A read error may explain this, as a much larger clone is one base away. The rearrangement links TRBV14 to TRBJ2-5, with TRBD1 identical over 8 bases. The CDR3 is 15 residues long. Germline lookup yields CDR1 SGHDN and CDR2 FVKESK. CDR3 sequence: CASSRNGQGRETPYF. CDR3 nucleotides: TGTGCCAGCAGCCGGAATGGACAGGGACGCGAGACCCCGTACTTC. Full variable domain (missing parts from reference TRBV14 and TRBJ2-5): EAGVTQFPSHSVIEKGQTVTLRCDPISGHDNLYWYRRVMGKEIKFLLHFVKESKQDESGMPNNRFLAERTGGTYSTLKVQPAELEDSGVYFCASSRNGQGRETPYFGPGTRLLVL.

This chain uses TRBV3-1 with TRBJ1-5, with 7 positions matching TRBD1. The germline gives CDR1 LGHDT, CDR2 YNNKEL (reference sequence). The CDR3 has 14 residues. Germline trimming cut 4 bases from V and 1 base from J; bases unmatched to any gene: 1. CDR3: CASSPGQSNQPQHF. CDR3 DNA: TGTGCCAGCAGCCCGGGACAGAGCAATCAGCCCCAGCATTTT.

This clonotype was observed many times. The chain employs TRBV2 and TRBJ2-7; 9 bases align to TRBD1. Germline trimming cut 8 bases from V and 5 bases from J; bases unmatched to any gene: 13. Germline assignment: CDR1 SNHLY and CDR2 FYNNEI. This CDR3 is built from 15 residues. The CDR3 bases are TGTGCCAGCGGGGAGACCGGGACAGGGTTCGACGAGCAGTACTTC. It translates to CASGETGTGFDEQYF.

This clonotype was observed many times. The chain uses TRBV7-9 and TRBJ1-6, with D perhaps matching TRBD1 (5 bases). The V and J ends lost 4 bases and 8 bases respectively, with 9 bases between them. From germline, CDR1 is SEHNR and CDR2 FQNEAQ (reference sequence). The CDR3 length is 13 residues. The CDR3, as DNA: TGTGCCAGCAGCTCCCCGGGGGATTCACCCCTCCACTTT. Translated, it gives CASSSPGDSPLHF.

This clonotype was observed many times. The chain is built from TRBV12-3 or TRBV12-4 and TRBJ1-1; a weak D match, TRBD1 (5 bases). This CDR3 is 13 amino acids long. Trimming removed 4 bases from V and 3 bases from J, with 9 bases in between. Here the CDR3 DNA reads TGTGCCAGCAGTTGGGGGGGGGACACTGAAGCTTTCTTT. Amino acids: CASSWGGDTEAFF.

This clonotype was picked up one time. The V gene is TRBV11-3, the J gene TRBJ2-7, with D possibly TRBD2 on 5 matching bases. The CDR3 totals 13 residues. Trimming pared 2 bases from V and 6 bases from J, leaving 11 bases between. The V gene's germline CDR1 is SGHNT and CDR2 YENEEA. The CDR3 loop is CASSLSRGGEQYF. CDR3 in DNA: TGTGCCAGCAGCTTAAGCCGGGGTGGCGAGCAGTACTTC.

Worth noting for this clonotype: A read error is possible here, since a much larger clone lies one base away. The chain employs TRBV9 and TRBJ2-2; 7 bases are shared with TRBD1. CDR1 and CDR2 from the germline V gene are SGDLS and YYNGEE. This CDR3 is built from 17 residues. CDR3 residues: CACSVPKTGANTGELFF. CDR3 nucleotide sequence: TGTGCCTGCAGCGTGCCCAAAACAGGGGCGAACACCGGGGAGCTGTTTTTT.

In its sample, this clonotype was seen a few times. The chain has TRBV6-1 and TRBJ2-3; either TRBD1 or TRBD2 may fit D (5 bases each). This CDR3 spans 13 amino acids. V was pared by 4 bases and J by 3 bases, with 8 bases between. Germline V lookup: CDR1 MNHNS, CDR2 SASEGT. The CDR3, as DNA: TGTGCCAGCAGTGCCAGGGAGACAGATACGCAGTATTTT. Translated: CASSARETDTQYF.

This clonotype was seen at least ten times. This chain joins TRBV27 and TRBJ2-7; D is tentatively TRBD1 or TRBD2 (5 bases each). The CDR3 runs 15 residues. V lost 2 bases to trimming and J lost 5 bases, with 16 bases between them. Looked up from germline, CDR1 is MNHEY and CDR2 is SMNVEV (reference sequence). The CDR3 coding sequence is TGTGCCAGCAGTTTACCCCCTGGGGGTTTCAACGAGCAGTACTTC. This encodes CASSLPPGGFNEQYF.

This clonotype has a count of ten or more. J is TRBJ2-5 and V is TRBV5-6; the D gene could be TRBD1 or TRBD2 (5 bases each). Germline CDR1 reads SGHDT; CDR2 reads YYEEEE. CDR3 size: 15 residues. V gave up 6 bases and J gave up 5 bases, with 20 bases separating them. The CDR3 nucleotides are TGTGCCAGCAAATTGGGGGTGAGCCACGGGGAGACCCAGTACTTC. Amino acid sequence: CASKLGVSHGETQYF.

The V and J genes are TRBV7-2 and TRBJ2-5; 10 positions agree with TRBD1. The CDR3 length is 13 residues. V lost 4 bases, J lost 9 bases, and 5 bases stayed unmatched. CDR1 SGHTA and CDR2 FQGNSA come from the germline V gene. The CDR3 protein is CASSSTGGTAQYF. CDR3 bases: TGTGCCAGCAGCTCGACAGGGGGCACGGCCCAGTACTTC.

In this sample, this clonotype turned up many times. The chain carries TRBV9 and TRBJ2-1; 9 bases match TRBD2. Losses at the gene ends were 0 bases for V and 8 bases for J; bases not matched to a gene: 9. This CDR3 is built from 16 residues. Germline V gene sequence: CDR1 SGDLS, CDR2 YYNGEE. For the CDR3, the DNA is TGTGCCAGCAGCGTAGGGAATCCTAGCGGGAACGATGAGCAGTTCTTC. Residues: CASSVGNPSGNDEQFF.